The sequence of this T cell receptor beta chain was determined in a study of blood T cell repertoires in COVID-19. Study-wide context: Acute and convalescent COVID-19 samples came from the United States, Italy and Spain.

Participant age was roughly 18 to 100 years, and participants resided in about two dozen US areas. In the authors' methods: Using reference gene primer amplification, nucleated cell counts were estimated. Some clones are missing from TCRdb's copy, which holds only in-frame ones; the method was immunoSEQ multiplex PCR. V, J and clone size are taken as reported in that table, and D and trimming were inferred from the DNA itself. The repertoire holds 150,000 or so clones, about nine tenths seen once, with over 4% in the top ten. The V segment lost 2 bases and the J segment 0 bases; nucleotides outside the gene matches: 5. The CDR3 has 16 amino acids. Per germline, CDR1 SGHRS and CDR2 YFSETQ.

The genes are TRBV5-1 and TRBJ1-1; 9 positions agree with TRBD1. Sequencing input: PBMCs or T cells enriched from blood (not recorded which). This TCR came from a woman between 35 and 50 years old who had been exposed to COVID-19. For the CDR3, the DNA is TGCGCCAGCAGCTTCGGACAGGGGAGAGTGAACACTGAAGCTTTCTTT. Amino acid sequence: CASSFGQGRVNTEAFF.